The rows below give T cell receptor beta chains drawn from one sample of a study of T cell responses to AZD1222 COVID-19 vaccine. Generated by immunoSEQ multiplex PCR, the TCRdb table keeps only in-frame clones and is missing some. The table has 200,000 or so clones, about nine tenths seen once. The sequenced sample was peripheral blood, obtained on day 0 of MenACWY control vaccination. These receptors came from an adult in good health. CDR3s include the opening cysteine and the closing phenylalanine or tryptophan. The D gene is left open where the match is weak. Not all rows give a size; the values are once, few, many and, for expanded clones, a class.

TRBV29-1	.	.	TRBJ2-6	TGCAGCGTTGCGGGATTGCACAACTCTGGGGCCAACGTCCTGACTTTC	CSVAGLHNSGANVLTF
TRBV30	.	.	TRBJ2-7	TGTGCCTGGAGTGTATTCGGATCCTACGAGCAGTACTTC	CAWSVFGSYEQYF
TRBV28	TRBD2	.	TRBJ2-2	TGTGCCAGCAGCGGAGGGACTAGCGGGAGTTCGGGGGAGCTGTTTTTT	CASSGGTSGSSGELFF
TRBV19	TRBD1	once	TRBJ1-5	TGTGCCAGTAGTATAGAACAGGGGGCGACAAATCAGCCCCAGCATTTT	CASSIEQGATNQPQHF
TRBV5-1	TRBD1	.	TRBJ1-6	TGCGCCAGCAGCCCTGGACAGGGAGCGTCACCCCTCCACTTT	CASSPGQGASPLHF
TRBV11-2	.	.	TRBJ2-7	TGTGCCAGCAGCTTAGAAGGCGGATCCTCCTACGAGCAGTACTTC	CASSLEGGSSYEQYF
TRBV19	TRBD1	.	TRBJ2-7	TGTGCCAGTAGTTCGATGGGACAGGGGGCCTACGAGCAGTACTTC	CASSSMGQGAYEQYF
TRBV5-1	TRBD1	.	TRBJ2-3	TGCGCCAGCAGCTTGTCCGGGACAGGGCCAGATACGCAGTATTTT	CASSLSGTGPDTQYF
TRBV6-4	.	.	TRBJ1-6	TGTGCCAGCAGTGACACGGGGAATTCACCCCTCCACTTT	CASSDTGNSPLHF
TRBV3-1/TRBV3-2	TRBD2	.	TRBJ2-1	TGTGCCAGCAGCCAAGCACTAGCGGGACCTTACAATGAGCAGTTCTTC	CASSQALAGPYNEQFF
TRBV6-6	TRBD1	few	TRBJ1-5	TGTGCCAGCAGTCCACGGATGGGGACAGGGTATTATCAGCCCCAGCATTTT	CASSPRMGTGYYQPQHF